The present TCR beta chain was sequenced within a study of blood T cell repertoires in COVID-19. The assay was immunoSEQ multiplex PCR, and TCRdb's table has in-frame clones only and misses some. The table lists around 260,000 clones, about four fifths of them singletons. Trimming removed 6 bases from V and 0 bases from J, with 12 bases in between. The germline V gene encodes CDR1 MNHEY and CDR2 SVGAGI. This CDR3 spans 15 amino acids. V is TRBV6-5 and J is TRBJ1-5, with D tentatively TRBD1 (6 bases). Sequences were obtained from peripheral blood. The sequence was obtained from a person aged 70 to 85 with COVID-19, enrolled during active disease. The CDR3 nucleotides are TGTGCCAGCAGGCAAGGGACACTTAGCAATCAGCCCCAGCATTTT. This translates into CASRQGTLSNQPQHF.